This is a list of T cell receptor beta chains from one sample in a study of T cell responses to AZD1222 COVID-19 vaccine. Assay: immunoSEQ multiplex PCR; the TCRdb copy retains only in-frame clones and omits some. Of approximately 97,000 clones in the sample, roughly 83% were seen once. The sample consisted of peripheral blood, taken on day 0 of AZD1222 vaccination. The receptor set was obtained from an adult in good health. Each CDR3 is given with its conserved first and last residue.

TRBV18	CASSPPGTEGYGYTF
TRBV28	CASTTGTGIIYGYTF
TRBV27	CASSLFPPGGAKNIQYF
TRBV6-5	CASSYGTASYEQYF
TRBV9	CASSVDQGAGYGYTF
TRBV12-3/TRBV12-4	CASSPETVDTQYF
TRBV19	CASSPGGNTIYF
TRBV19	CASSPGTVTTDTQYF
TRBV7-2	CASSLDWFGNEKLFF
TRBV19	CASSNLGTGNTEAFF
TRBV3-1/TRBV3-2	CASSQGGGAGTQYF
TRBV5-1	CASSLIPGAETQYF
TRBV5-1	CASSLELAGVAGELFF
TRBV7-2	CASSPRVEANVLTF
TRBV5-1	CASSIYSGSSYNEQFF
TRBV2	CASNADSKGNGYTF
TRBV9	CASSVRADPNTEAFF
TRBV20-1	CSTVNTEAFF
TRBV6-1	CASSEGTVNGYTF
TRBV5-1	CASSLGGSGNNNEQFF
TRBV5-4	CASSFPLGQSYGYTF
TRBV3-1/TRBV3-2	CASSQGDRGLFEKLFF
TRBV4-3	CASSHIRGRRSTNEKLFF
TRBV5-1	CASSLIERGRNEQFF
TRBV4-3	CASSQEPRQNSPLHF
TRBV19	CASMEDRINEKLFF
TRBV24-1	CATRATGSEVGGYTF
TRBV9	CASSVNVGETEAFF
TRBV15	CATSRLGSLNEKLFF